This paragraph reports one T cell receptor (beta chain). Antigen unknown. This specimen belongs to a study of HIV-infected patients and healthy controls. Regarding the study as a whole: Mean usage of eight alpha and eight beta V genes differed significantly in HIV-infected patients versus controls.

The repertoire came from unfractionated whole blood and reflected all unsorted peripheral T cells. The V and J ends lost 6 bases and 8 bases respectively, with 14 bases between them. CDR1 and CDR2 (germline): SGHTA, FQGNSA. CDR3 length: 13 residues. Reverse transcription used about 500 ng RNA and constant-region primers for alpha and beta. Using multiplexing indices, alpha and beta chain libraries were generated apart by chain-specific third strand synthesis. Via MiXCR, TCRdb re-called the 5' RACE reads, giving one row per CDR3 protein. This table has some 20,000 distinct CDR3 sequences, 9% to 15% appearing once.

This chain uses TRBV7-2 with TRBJ2-4; D unclear. The sequenced sample consisted of blood. This TCR was sampled from an adult in good health. The DNA for the CDR3 is TGTGCCAGCAGTTGGGCCAACTATGACATTCAGTACTTC. Its translation: CASSWANYDIQYF.